Listed here are 29 T cell receptor beta chains from one sample, sequenced in a study of T-cell reconstitution after alpha-beta-depleted transplantation in children. As it was prepared, the TCRbeta library received unique molecular identifiers. TCRdb independently ran MiXCR on the PCR reads; one entry per CDR3 protein. The sample records some 600,000 distinct CDR3 sequences, around 17% being singletons. The sequences come from PBMCs from the stem cell graft donor, collected from the stem cell graft. Receptors originate from a human donor who donated a stem cell graft to a child with acute myeloid leukemia.

The chain uses TRBV5-1 and TRBJ1-2; D ambiguous. The CDR3 runs to 15 residues. Trimming pared 0 bases from V and 0 bases from J, leaving 9 bases between. The germline V gene encodes CDR1 SGHRS and CDR2 YFSETQ. The DNA of the CDR3 is TGCGCCAGCAGCTTGGATCTTGGGTCTAACTATGGCTACACCTTC. Its protein is CASSLDLGSNYGYTF.

There are a few counts of this clonotype. The chain employs TRBV6-2 or TRBV6-3 and TRBJ2-7, with D maybe TRBD1 (5 bases). Germline-derived CDR1 and CDR2 are MNHEY and SVGEGT. The CDR3 spans 11 residues. V dropped 6 bases and J dropped 2 bases, with 5 bases sitting between them. In DNA, the CDR3 is TGTGCCAGCAGACAGGCCTACGAGCAGTACTTC. Its protein product is CASRQAYEQYF.

This clonotype showed up just a few times. The gene calls are TRBV20-1 and TRBJ2-1; 14 bases line up with TRBD2. V dropped 4 bases and J dropped 6; count of bases not matched to a gene: 5. CDR1 DFQATT and CDR2 SNEGSKA come from the germline V gene (reference sequence). This CDR3 is 15 amino acids long. The CDR3 here is CSATTTSGGGNEQFF. The DNA for the CDR3 is TGCAGTGCTACTACGACTAGCGGGGGGGGCAATGAGCAGTTCTTC.

This clonotype was seen ten or more times. The chain has TRBV20-1 and TRBJ2-7; tentative D call: TRBD1 (6 bases). V was pared by 5 bases and J by 4 bases, with 12 bases between. The CDR3 consists of 12 residues. The germline CDR1 and CDR2 sequences are DFQATT and SNEGSKA (reference sequence). CDR3 in amino acids: CSASTGQYEQYV. In nucleotides, the CDR3 is TGCAGTGCTTCGACAGGCCAGTACGAGCAGTACGTC.

This chain connects TRBV9 to TRBJ2-3; the match to TRBD2 covers 13 bases. Trimming took 5 bases from V and 0 from J; bases not matched to a gene: 9. Germline assignment: CDR1 SGDLS and CDR2 YYNGEE. The CDR3 contains 18 residues. The CDR3 protein is CASSGGTSGTISTDTQYF. CDR3 DNA: TGTGCCAGCAGTGGCGGGACTAGCGGGACCATTAGCACAGATACGCAGTATTTT.

Many counts were recorded for this clonotype. The chain links TRBV7-2 to TRBJ2-1; no firm D call. Germline values: CDR1 SGHTA, CDR2 FQGNSA. Trimming took 1 base from V and 0 from J, leaving 4 bases between them. This CDR3 is 14 amino acids long. The CDR3 spells CASSLEYSYNEQFF. The DNA of the CDR3 is TGTGCCAGCAGCTTAGAGTACTCCTACAATGAGCAGTTCTTC.

V gene TRBV20-1 combines with J gene TRBJ1-2; 7 nucleotides agree with TRBD1. The CDR3 length is 15 residues. The germline CDR1 and CDR2 sequences are DFQATT and SNEGSKA (reference sequence). V was clipped by 3 bases and J by 6 bases; unmatched bases: 13. This chain's CDR3 is CSASPGEGAVNGYTF. Written as DNA, the CDR3 is TGCAGTGCTAGCCCCGGGGAGGGGGCGGTAAATGGCTACACCTTC.

The J gene is TRBJ2-7, the V gene TRBV7-9; D call uncertain. This CDR3 spans 15 amino acids. The V end lost 3 bases, the J end lost 7 bases, and 19 bases lay between the germline ends. From germline, CDR1 is SEHNR and CDR2 FQNEAQ (reference sequence). CDR3 DNA sequence: TGTGCCAGCAGCTTCCCCCCATTATTCGGGCGTGAGCAGTACGTC. Residues: CASSFPPLFGREQYV.

This clonotype was recorded a few times. The chain joins TRBV20-1 to TRBJ2-6; D call uncertain. The CDR3 runs 16 residues. V lost 4 bases, J lost 0 bases, and 13 bases lay in between. Germline CDR1 and CDR2: DFQATT and SNEGSKA (reference sequence). CDR3 residues: CSATRAFNSGANVLTF. For the CDR3, the DNA is TGCAGTGCTACCCGGGCCTTCAACTCTGGGGCCAACGTCCTGACTTTC.

The chain recombines TRBV11-2 with TRBJ1-1; D is unresolved. Per the germline V gene, CDR1 is SGHAT and CDR2 is FQNNGV. The V and J ends lost 6 bases and 6 bases respectively, with 8 bases between them. CDR3 size: 11 residues. CDR3 protein: CASSIFPEAFF. CDR3 DNA sequence: TGTGCCAGCAGTATCTTCCCTGAAGCTTTCTTT.

The J gene is TRBJ1-5, the V gene TRBV6-1; D gene unclear. Trimming left V 6 bases short and J 6 bases short, with 12 bases between. This CDR3 spans 13 amino acids. Germline loops: CDR1 MNHNS, CDR2 SASEGT. Written as DNA, the CDR3 is TGTGCCAGCAGGGCGGTCTCGCCTCAGCCCCAGCATTTT. The encoded protein is CASRAVSPQPQHF.

The chain uses TRBV20-1 and TRBJ2-2; 9 bases map to TRBD2. The V segment lost 3 bases and the J segment 0 bases; nucleotides outside the gene matches: 17. CDR1 and CDR2 (germline): DFQATT, SNEGSKA (reference sequence). The CDR3 consists of 20 residues. DNA of the CDR3: TGCAGTGCTAGCGAGCAATTCGGTTGGCTAGCGGGGCCGAACACCGGGGAGCTGTTTTTT. The encoded protein is CSASEQFGWLAGPNTGELFF.

This clonotype was counted a few times. V is TRBV14 and J is TRBJ2-1; 10 nucleotides agree with TRBD1. CDR3 size: 15 residues. CDR1 SGHDN and CDR2 FVKESK come from the germline V gene. V lost 4 bases to trimming and J lost 8 bases; unmatched junction nucleotides: 8. CDR3 loop: CASSPLDRGLHEQFF. CDR3 sequence (DNA): TGTGCCAGCAGCCCCCTCGACAGGGGGCTCCATGAGCAGTTCTTC. Full variable domain (rest looked up from reference TRBV14 and TRBJ2-1): EAGVTQFPSHSVIEKGQTVTLRCDPISGHDNLYWYRRVMGKEIKFLLHFVKESKQDESGMPNNRFLAERTGGTYSTLKVQPAELEDSGVYFCASSPLDRGLHEQFFGPGTRLTVL.

The rearrangement uses TRBV2 and TRBJ2-1, with 16 bases lining up with TRBD2. V was pared by 6 bases and J by 0 bases, with 2 bases of the junction left unmatched. The CDR3 runs 17 residues. Germline V gives CDR1 SNHLY, CDR2 FYNNEI. In DNA form, the CDR3 reads TGTGCCAGCAGGGGACTAGCGGGGGGGGGCTCCTACAATGAGCAGTTCTTC. This translates into CASRGLAGGGSYNEQFF.

At least ten counts were recorded for this clonotype. V and J are TRBV20-1 and TRBJ1-6; D is possibly TRBD1 (5 bases). V was pared by 5 bases and J by 0 bases, with 11 bases between. CDR3 length equals 15 residues. The V gene's germline CDR1 is DFQATT and CDR2 SNEGSKA (reference sequence). The CDR3 DNA is TGCAGTGCTCGTGAGGGGAACTCCTATAATTCACCCCTCCACTTT. Translating gives CSAREGNSYNSPLHF.

DNA of the CDR3: TGCTGTGGGGGCCCGGCCCCGGGCAGGCAGCCCCAGCATTTT. This translates into CCGGPAPGRQPQHF. The chain has TRBV20-1 and TRBJ1-5, with D maybe TRBD1 (6 bases). There are 14 residues in the CDR3. Germline CDR1 reads DFQATT; CDR2 reads SNEGSKA (reference sequence).

The chain links TRBV11-2 to TRBJ1-4; D unclear. The V end lost 0 bases, the J end lost 14 bases, and 13 bases lay between the germline ends. The CDR3 has 13 residues. Per the germline V gene, CDR1 is SGHAT and CDR2 is FQNNGV. CDR3 DNA sequence: TGTGCCAGCAGCTTAGAAAGGGTATATCCTCTGTTTTTT. This translates into CASSLERVYPLFF. Variable domain in full (rest from reference TRBV11-2 and TRBJ1-4): EAGVAQSPRYKIIEKRQSVAFWCNPISGHATLYWYQQILGQGPKLLIQFQNNGVVDDSQLPKDRFSAERLKGVDSTLKIQPAKLEDSAVYLCASSLERVYPLFFGSGTQLSVL.

At least ten counts were recorded for this clonotype. The chain carries TRBV5-6 and TRBJ2-2; D call uncertain. Trimming took 0 bases from V and 6 from J, leaving 3 bases between them. The germline CDR1 and CDR2 sequences are SGHDT and YYEEEE. The CDR3 totals 12 residues. CDR3 DNA sequence: TGTGCCAGCAGCTTGGAGGCCGGGGAGCTGTTTTTT. The encoded protein is CASSLEAGELFF.

This clonotype was found a few times. This rearrangement joins TRBV5-5 to TRBJ1-4; perhaps TRBD1 as D (5 bases). This CDR3 has 15 amino acids. V dropped 3 bases and J dropped 3 bases, with 12 bases sitting between them. Germline CDR1 is SGHKS and CDR2 is YYEKEE (reference sequence). CDR3 sequence reads: CASSSMVGANEKLFF. CDR3 bases: TGTGCCAGCAGCTCCATGGTAGGGGCTAATGAAAAACTGTTTTTT.

This clonotype was counted between two and nine times. The J gene is TRBJ2-3, the V gene TRBV29-1; D might be TRBD1 or TRBD2, each matching 5 bases. Deletions cut 7 bases from V and 2 bases from J, with 16 bases between. In germline, CDR1 is SQVTM, CDR2 ANQGSEA. This CDR3 has 14 amino acids. The CDR3: CSDLRDPNTDTQYF. As DNA, the CDR3 is TGCAGCGACCTCCGGGACCCTAACACAGATACGCAGTATTTT.

The chain employs TRBV7-2 and TRBJ2-2, with D hard to call. V gave up 3 bases and J gave up 5 bases, with 13 bases separating them. This CDR3 is built from 15 residues. CDR1 and CDR2 (germline): SGHTA, FQGNSA. This CDR3 is CASSFGFVGTGELFF. The DNA for the CDR3 is TGTGCCAGCAGCTTTGGTTTCGTGGGAACCGGGGAGCTGTTTTTT.

The chain recombines TRBV18 with TRBJ1-1; no firm D call. Germline CDR1 KGHSH, CDR2 LQKENI. With 4 bases removed from V and 1 base from J, the gap between germline ends came to 13 bases. The CDR3 length is 15 residues. As DNA, the CDR3 is TGTGCCAGCTCACTGTGGTCCAACCAGAACACTGAAGCTTTCTTT. Its translation: CASSLWSNQNTEAFF.

The chain is built from TRBV20-1 and TRBJ2-2; a weak D match, TRBD2 (5 bases). The V end lost 0 bases, the J end lost 6 bases, and 14 bases lay between the germline ends. Germline assignment: CDR1 DFQATT and CDR2 SNEGSKA (reference sequence). CDR3 length: 15 amino acids. CDR3 loop: CSARDKGKEAGELFF. In DNA, the CDR3 is TGCAGTGCTAGAGATAAGGGAAAGGAGGCCGGGGAGCTGTTTTTT.

This clonotype was counted between two and nine times. The chain recombines TRBV29-1 with TRBJ1-1; possible D gene TRBD1, 5 bases. V was cut by 3 bases and J by 0 bases, with 11 bases left in between. The CDR3 totals 14 residues. CDR1 is SQVTM, CDR2 ANQGSEA, per germline. CDR3 amino acids: CSVEGDSLNTEAFF. The CDR3 DNA follows: TGCAGCGTTGAGGGTGACAGCTTGAACACTGAAGCTTTCTTT. The entire variable domain, with the rest obtained from reference TRBV29-1 and TRBJ1-1, is as follows: SAVISQKPSRDICQRGTSLTIQCQVDSQVTMMFWYRQQPGQSLTLIATANQGSEATYESGFVIDKFPISRPNLTFSTLTVSNMSPEDSSIYLCSVEGDSLNTEAFFGQGTRLTVV.

The rearrangement uses TRBV5-1 and TRBJ2-4; no firm D call. Trimming cost V 5 bases and J 6 bases, with 9 bases left between them. The CDR3 has 12 amino acids. CDR1 is SGHRS, CDR2 YFSETQ, per germline. The CDR3 DNA reads as TGCGCCAGCAGGGGGTCTGGAAACATTCAGTACTTC. It translates to CASRGSGNIQYF. The whole variable domain, remainder taken from reference TRBV5-1 and TRBJ2-4, is KAGVTQTPRYLIKTRGQQVTLSCSPISGHRSVSWYQQTPGQGLQFLFEYFSETQRNKGNFPGRFSGRQFSNSRSEMNVSTLELGDSALYLCASRGSGNIQYFGAGTRLSVL.

The table lists this clonotype with many counts. The chain recombines TRBV5-5 with TRBJ1-6; D remains unclear. The V end lost 0 bases, the J end lost 0 bases, and 4 bases lay between the germline ends. The CDR3 consists of 15 residues. Germline CDR1 is SGHKS and CDR2 is YYEKEE (reference sequence). CDR3 sequence: CASSLGDSYNSPLHF. CDR3 in DNA: TGTGCCAGCAGCTTGGGGGACTCCTATAATTCACCCCTCCACTTT.

This clonotype appeared many times. This rearrangement joins TRBV29-1 to TRBJ1-1; weak D call: TRBD1 (5 bases). Trimming removed 8 bases at V and 1 base at J, with 14 bases between. The germline V gene has CDR1 SQVTM and CDR2 ANQGSEA. The CDR3 runs to 13 residues. The CDR3 nucleotides are TGCAGCTCTAAGTTAGGGGCGAACACTGAAGCTTTCTTT. Translated: CSSKLGANTEAFF.

The chain is built from TRBV28 and TRBJ2-1; 10 bases match TRBD2. This CDR3 spans 16 amino acids. Germline V gene sequence: CDR1 MDHEN, CDR2 SYDVKM. Trimming at V came to 5 bases and at J to 8 bases, leaving 12 bases not matched to a gene. The CDR3 coding sequence is TGTGCCAGCAGTGTGGGGTGGACTAGCGGCCTATATGAGCAGTTCTTC. It codes for CASSVGWTSGLYEQFF.

This rearrangement joins TRBV21-1 to TRBJ2-7. TRBV21-1 is reported as a pseudogene. The CDR3 length is 16 residues. The CDR3: CASSKGNSLEQYEQYV. In DNA, the CDR3 is TGTGCCAGCAGCAAAGGGAACAGCCTAGAACAATACGAGCAGTACGTC.